Shown below are 25 T cell receptor beta chains from a single sample sequenced in a study of graft-versus-host responses after intestinal transplantation. This table comes from immunoSEQ multiplex PCR, and its TCRdb copy is limited to in-frame clones, with some not included. The profile shows around 99,000 clones, just over 90% of them singletons. Their antigens remain unidentified. Sequencing used unstimulated CD8+ T cells sorted from spleen or lymph node cells, obtained before intestinal transplant. The receptors shown here come from a human donor who received an intestinal transplant.

The rearrangement links TRBV11-2 to TRBJ2-3, with D perhaps matching TRBD1 (7 bases). Germline V lookup: CDR1 SGHAT, CDR2 FQNNGV. V dropped 5 bases and J dropped 3 bases, with 21 bases sitting between them. The CDR3 is 17 amino acids. The CDR3 coding sequence is TGTGCCAGCAGCAACCTAGCGACAGGGAATAGGACAGATACGCAGTATTTT. Encoded protein: CASSNLATGNRTDTQYF.

The count of this clone is one. The CDR3 coding sequence is TGTGCCAGCAATACCGGGACAGGAGGCTACGAGCAGTACTTC. Its protein is CASNTGTGGYEQYF. The gene calls are TRBV2 and TRBJ2-7, with 8 bases matching TRBD1. Germline CDR1 reads SNHLY; CDR2 reads FYNNEI. This CDR3 has 14 amino acids. Trimming removed 7 bases from V and 3 bases from J; junction bases left unmatched: 8.

This clone appeared a single time. This chain joins TRBV7-6 and TRBJ1-1; 8 nucleotides match TRBD1. V was clipped by 5 bases and J by 0 bases; unmatched bases: 5. This CDR3 has 15 residues. Germline V gene data show CDR1 as SGHVS and CDR2 as FNYEAQ. CDR3 in amino acids: CASSTGGGMNTEAFF. Written as DNA, the CDR3 is TGTGCCAGCAGCACAGGGGGGGGGATGAACACTGAAGCTTTCTTT.

The CDR3 loop reads CASSQDWGGAAYEQYF. The CDR3 DNA reads as TGCGCCAGCAGCCAAGATTGGGGGGGCGCCGCCTACGAGCAGTACTTC. V usage is TRBV4-3 and J usage is TRBJ2-7; D perhaps matches TRBD2 (7 bases). V gave up 0 bases and J gave up 2 bases, with 14 bases separating them. This CDR3 region has 16 residues. CDR1 and CDR2 from the germline V gene are LGHNA and YSLEER.

The chain recombines TRBV19 with TRBJ2-3; 14 positions match TRBD2. The CDR3 length is 17 residues. V shed 6 bases, J shed 5 bases, and the junction held 10 bases outside the gene matches. Germline V gene lookup returns CDR1 LNHDA and CDR2 SQIVND (reference sequence). Here the CDR3 reads CASSPKTSGGERDTQYF. The CDR3 DNA reads as TGTGCCAGTAGCCCGAAGACTAGCGGGGGGGAAAGAGATACGCAGTATTTT. Supplemented by reference TRBV19 and TRBJ2-3, the full variable domain reads DGGITQSPKYLFRKEGQNVTLSCEQNLNHDAMYWYRQDPGQGLRLIYYSQIVNDFQKGDIAEGYSVSREKKESFPLTVTSAQKNPTAFYLCASSPKTSGGERDTQYFGPGTRLTVL.

The chain employs TRBV19 and TRBJ1-5, with D perhaps matching TRBD1 (5 bases). Germline-derived CDR1 and CDR2 are LNHDA and SQIVND (reference sequence). Trimming shortened V by 6 bases and J by 4 bases, and 19 bases separated the two germline ends. CDR3 length equals 16 residues. CDR3 coding DNA: TGTGCCAGTAGACACCGTTCTGGGGGAGGGAATCAGCCCCAGCATTTT. Its protein product is CASRHRSGGGNQPQHF.

Only one count was recorded for this clone. The rearrangement links TRBV6-1 to TRBJ2-3, with 7 bases identical to TRBD2. Germline lookup yields CDR1 MNHNS and CDR2 SASEGT. This CDR3 has 15 amino acids. The V and J ends lost 2 bases and 3 bases, in that order; junction bases with no gene match: 5. CDR3 nucleotides: TGTGCCAGCAGTGAATATGAACTAGCGACAGATACGCAGTATTTT. This encodes CASSEYELATDTQYF.

V and J are TRBV27 and TRBJ2-2; D is uncertain. The V end was cut by 6 bases, the J end by 8 bases, with 10 bases between. This CDR3 region has 12 residues. The germline V gene encodes CDR1 MNHEY and CDR2 SMNVEV (reference sequence). The CDR3 is CASRAPGGELFF. CDR3 DNA: TGTGCCAGCAGGGCCCCTGGTGGGGAGCTGTTTTTT.

This sequence joins TRBV7-2 and TRBJ2-2, with 7 nucleotides matching TRBD1. CDR1 and CDR2 (germline): SGHTA, FQGNSA. This CDR3 comprises 15 residues. V was clipped by 5 bases and J by 0 bases; unmatched bases: 3. CDR3 residues: CASSRGQTNTGELFF. In DNA form, the CDR3 reads TGTGCCAGCAGCAGGGGACAGACGAACACCGGGGAGCTGTTTTTT.

V is TRBV11-2 and J is TRBJ2-3; D gene ambiguous. Germline loops: CDR1 SGHAT, CDR2 FQNNGV. The CDR3 has 17 residues. The V end was cut by 0 bases, the J end by 0 bases, with 13 bases between. DNA of the CDR3: TGTGCCAGCAGCTTAGAACGGAGTAGCCCTAGCACAGATACGCAGTATTTT. Translated: CASSLERSSPSTDTQYF.

V is TRBV18 and J is TRBJ2-1; a weak D match, TRBD1 (6 bases). The germline gives CDR1 KGHSH, CDR2 LQKENI. There are 15 residues in the CDR3. Trimming removed 3 bases from V and 6 bases from J, with 15 bases in between. In DNA, the CDR3 is TGTGCCAGCTCACCGGATAAGGACAGACCCAATGAGCAGTTCTTC. Amino acid sequence: CASSPDKDRPNEQFF.

V gene TRBV11-2 combines with J gene TRBJ2-7, with D maybe TRBD1 (6 bases). Trimming cost V 6 bases and J 3 bases, with 18 bases left between them. This CDR3 contains 15 residues. CDR1 is SGHAT and CDR2 is FQNNGV in the germline V gene. The CDR3: CASRPTAIRGYEQYF. In DNA, the CDR3 is TGTGCCAGCAGACCGACTGCGATCAGGGGCTACGAGCAGTACTTC.

The genes are TRBV11-3 and TRBJ2-5; 9 bases align to TRBD1. The CDR3 contains 17 residues. The V segment lost 2 bases and the J segment 4 bases; nucleotides outside the gene matches: 11. Germline V gene data show CDR1 as SGHNT and CDR2 as YENEEA. This CDR3 reads CASSLLAQQGAGETQYF. The CDR3 nucleotides are TGTGCCAGCAGCTTACTAGCCCAACAGGGGGCAGGAGAGACCCAGTACTTC.

This rearrangement joins TRBV6-5 to TRBJ2-5, with a possible D match to TRBD1 (6 bases). The germline gives CDR1 MNHEY, CDR2 SVGAGI. The CDR3 totals 13 residues. The V gene lost 8 bases and the J gene lost 5 bases, with 15 bases spanning the gap. In nucleotides, the CDR3 is TGTGCCAGCTCCGGACAGTCATCGGAGACCCAGTACTTC. Protein sequence: CASSGQSSETQYF.

The chain carries TRBV4-3 and TRBJ1-1; 9 nucleotides line up with TRBD1. The CDR3 extends over 19 amino acids. Germline-derived CDR1 and CDR2 are LGHNA and YSLEER. V was pared by 0 bases and J by 0 bases, with 11 bases of the junction left unmatched. The CDR3 DNA is TGCGCCAGCAGCCAAGAAGGAGGGACAGGGTTTATTATGAACACTGAAGCTTTCTTT. This gives the protein CASSQEGGTGFIMNTEAFF.

The chain carries TRBV6-1 and TRBJ2-7; 10 nucleotides align to TRBD1. After removal of 6 bases from V and 3 bases from J, the junction contained 5 bases not matched to a gene. Germline CDR1 is MNHNS and CDR2 is SASEGT. The length of the CDR3 is 14 residues. Here the CDR3 DNA reads TGTGCCAGCAGCGAGGGACAGGGGCGCTACGAGCAGTACTTC. This gives the protein CASSEGQGRYEQYF.

The genes are TRBV4-1 and TRBJ1-1; 8 nucleotides align to TRBD1. J gave up 3 bases and V 3 bases, and 12 bases lay outside the gene matches. Germline values: CDR1 MGHRA, CDR2 YSYEKL. The CDR3 length is 17 residues. This CDR3 is CASSQGDGQGRDTEAFF. In DNA form, the CDR3 reads TGCGCCAGCAGCCAGGGGGATGGACAGGGAAGGGACACTGAAGCTTTCTTT.

This chain joins TRBV19 and TRBJ1-1, with 9 bases fitting TRBD1. The CDR3 extends over 15 amino acids. Germline V gene sequence: CDR1 LNHDA, CDR2 SQIVND (reference sequence). J gave up 2 bases and V 6 bases, and 7 bases lay outside the gene matches. CDR3 region: CASSTGGAGNTEAFF. The CDR3 nucleotides read TGTGCCAGTAGCACAGGGGGCGCGGGTAACACTGAAGCTTTCTTT.

V is TRBV7-9 and J is TRBJ2-7, with unresolved D. V lost 1 base and J lost 3, with 4 bases in between. Looked up from germline, CDR1 is SEHNR and CDR2 is FQNEAQ (reference sequence). The CDR3 extends over 12 amino acids. CDR3 region: CASSLVNYEQYF. As DNA, the CDR3 is TGTGCCAGCAGCTTAGTTAACTACGAGCAGTACTTC.

The V call is TRBV30, the J call TRBJ2-7; D unclear. The CDR3 contains 15 residues. In germline, CDR1 is GTSNPN, CDR2 SVGIG (reference sequence). The ends were cut back, 0 bases at V and 2 bases at J, with 14 bases in the middle. Here the CDR3 reads CAWSVIGQVTYEQYF. The CDR3 bases are TGTGCCTGGAGTGTAATAGGCCAGGTAACCTACGAGCAGTACTTC.

This chain uses TRBV27 with TRBJ1-1, with D maybe TRBD1 (5 bases). V was trimmed by 5 bases and J by 3 bases, leaving 22 bases between them. Per germline, CDR1 MNHEY and CDR2 SMNVEV (reference sequence). This CDR3 is 17 amino acids long. The CDR3 DNA is TGTGCCAGCAGTCTCTACCGAGCGGGGCTCCTGGACACTGAAGCTTTCTTT. Protein sequence: CASSLYRAGLLDTEAFF.

The rearrangement links TRBV7-2 to TRBJ2-7; TRBD1 matches 8 bases. The CDR3 has 17 amino acids. From germline, CDR1 is SGHTA and CDR2 FQGNSA. With 3 bases clipped from V and 3 bases from J, the junction kept 13 bases outside the gene matches. CDR3 bases: TGTGCCAGCAGCTTCACTTCGACAGGGGCCCATTACTACGAGCAGTACTTC. Amino acids: CASSFTSTGAHYYEQYF. The full variable domain, rest sourced from reference TRBV7-2 and TRBJ2-7, is GAGVSQSPSNKVTEKGKDVELRCDPISGHTALYWYRQSLGQGLEFLIYFQGNSAPDKSGLPSDRFSAERTGGSVSTLTIQRTQQEDSAVYLCASSFTSTGAHYYEQYFGPGTRLTVT.

The J gene is TRBJ2-7, the V gene TRBV13, with TRBD2 matching 11 bases. The CDR3 has 16 residues. CDR1 and CDR2 from the germline V gene are PRHDT and FYEKMQ (reference sequence). V lost 5 bases, J lost 0 bases, and 6 bases stayed unmatched. The CDR3: CASSPSGTSGSYEQYF. CDR3 sequence (DNA): TGTGCCAGCAGCCCATCAGGGACTAGCGGCTCCTACGAGCAGTACTTC.

The rearrangement links TRBV2 to TRBJ1-3, with D perhaps TRBD1 (6 bases). V gave up 6 bases and J gave up 3 bases, with 12 bases separating them. Per the germline V gene, CDR1 is SNHLY and CDR2 is FYNNEI. CDR3 length: 14 residues. CDR3 in amino acids: CASSQGPGGNTIYF. DNA for the CDR3: TGTGCCAGCAGCCAGGGGCCAGGTGGAAACACCATATATTTT.

This clone was found once. The chain couples TRBV18 to TRBJ1-1; D is possibly TRBD1 (6 bases). Trimming took 3 bases from V and 4 from J, leaving 15 bases between them. The germline V gene has CDR1 KGHSH and CDR2 LQKENI. This CDR3 region has 15 residues. CDR3 protein: CASSPPQGFGTEAFF. The CDR3 bases are TGTGCCAGCTCACCTCCCCAGGGGTTCGGCACTGAAGCTTTCTTT.